A selection of T cell receptor beta chains follows, all from one sample in a study of T cells in Graves' hyperthyroidism and ophthalmopathy. TCRdb analysed the multiplex PCR reads with MiXCR anew, one entry per CDR3 protein. This table holds 600,000 or so distinct CDR3 sequences, more than 12% found once. The sample consisted of blood. These receptors were obtained from a woman in her fifties or sixties with Graves' ophthalmopathy. Each CDR3 is given with its conserved first and last residue. A D gene is named only where the DNA matches it firmly. Clone size appears in some rows only: once, few, many, or a class for an expanded clone.

clone size | J gene | V gene | D gene | CDR3 protein | CDR3 DNA
many | TRBJ2-7 | TRBV7-2 | TRBD2 | CASSLAGRYEQYF | TGTGCCAGCAGCCTAGCGGGGCGCTACGAGCAGTACTTC
few | TRBJ2-1 | TRBV5-5 | . | CASSLNRRGGYYNEQFF | TGTGCCAGCAGCTTAAATCGCAGGGGAGGCTACTACAATGAGCAGTTCTTC
. | TRBJ1-4 | TRBV6-2/TRBV6-3 | TRBD1 | CASGQAANEKLFF | TGTGCCAGCGGACAGGCGGCAAATGAAAAACTGTTTTTT
. | TRBJ1-5 | TRBV19 | . | CASSGTLGNQPQHF | TGTGCCAGTAGTGGAACATTGGGGAATCAGCCCCAGCATTTT
few | TRBJ1-1 | TRBV15 | . | CATSREGNEGEAFF | TGTGCCACCAGCAGAGAGGGGAACGAGGGTGAAGCTTTCTTT
. | TRBJ2-7 | TRBV7-2 | . | CASSLNSYSYEQYF | TGTGCCAGCAGCCTTAACAGTTACTCCTACGAGCAGTACTTC
. | TRBJ1-1 | TRBV30 | TRBD1 | CAWMKSGQAPNTEAFF | TGTGCCTGGATGAAATCAGGACAGGCACCTAACACTGAAGCTTTCTTT
. | TRBJ2-7 | TRBV15 | . | CATSGDTTLREQYF | TGTGCCACCAGCGGAGATACGACCTTGAGGGAGCAGTACTTC
many | TRBJ2-5 | TRBV29-1 | . | CSVVGRFQETQYF | TGCAGCGTTGTAGGCCGGTTCCAAGAGACCCAGTACTTC
. | TRBJ2-2 | TRBV6-5 | TRBD1 | CASSLRDRGDTGELFF | TGTGCCAGCAGTTTACGAGACAGGGGGGACACCGGGGAGCTGTTTTTT
once | TRBJ2-7 | TRBV4-1 | TRBD2 | CASSQMWTSGRSTYEQYF | TGCGCCAGCAGCCAAATGTGGACTAGCGGGAGGTCGACCTACGAGCAGTACTTC
few | TRBJ1-1 | TRBV5-6 | TRBD1 | CASSLGTGAGTEAFF | TGTGCCAGCAGCTTGGGGACAGGGGCGGGCACTGAAGCTTTCTTT
few | TRBJ1-2 | TRBV6-2/TRBV6-3 | . | CASSYSVRGGGYTF | TGTGCCAGCAGTTACTCGGTACGGGGAGGAGGCTACACCTTC
few | TRBJ2-2 | TRBV28 | . | CASRPGVAANTGELFF | TGTGCCAGCAGACCCGGGGTAGCGGCGAACACCGGGGAGCTGTTTTTT
many | TRBJ2-1 | TRBV4-3 | . | CASSQDGGEQFF | TGCGCCAGCAGCCAAGATGGAGGTGAGCAGTTCTTC
many | TRBJ1-6 | TRBV27 | . | CASSFQGSYNSPLHF | TGTGCCAGCAGTTTTCAGGGGTCCTATAATTCACCCCTCCACTTT
. | TRBJ1-6 | TRBV4-3 | TRBD1 | CASSRGQVESPLHF | TGCGCCAGCAGCCGAGGACAGGTGGAATCACCCCTCCACTTT
. | TRBJ2-5 | TRBV29-1 | TRBD2 | CSVEKAGVETQYF | TGCAGCGTTGAAAAGGCGGGAGTGGAGACCCAGTACTTC
few | TRBJ1-2 | TRBV4-3 | TRBD1 | CASSRGGTANYGYTF | TGCGCCAGCAGCCGCGGTGGGACAGCGAACTATGGCTACACCTTC
many | TRBJ1-3 | TRBV12-3/TRBV12-4 | . | CASSLGPRGNTIYF | TGTGCCAGCAGTTTAGGTCCGCGCGGAAACACCATATATTTT
many | TRBJ1-1 | TRBV20-1 | . | CSARGRVAGGEAFF | TGCAGTGCTAGAGGGCGGGTTGCGGGGGGAGAAGCTTTCTTT
few | TRBJ1-6 | TRBV7-3 | . | CASSPSGGGSPLHF | TGTGCCAGCAGCCCGTCCGGGGGAGGCTCACCCCTCCACTTT
many | TRBJ2-3 | TRBV20-1 | . | CSARDRKTGGDTQYF | TGCAGTGCTAGAGATCGGAAAACAGGCGGTGATACGCAGTATTTT
many | TRBJ1-4 | TRBV2 | . | CASSLDSPTNEKLFF | TGTGCCAGCAGCCTCGACTCACCCACTAATGAAAAACTGTTTTTT
. | TRBJ2-1 | TRBV7-9 | . | CASSWDNNEQFF | TGTGCCAGCAGCTGGGACAACAATGAGCAGTTCTTC
. | TRBJ2-1 | TRBV19 | TRBD1 | CASSNAGTGYYNEQFF | TGTGCCAGTAGTAACGCCGGGACAGGGTACTACAATGAGCAGTTCTTC
few | TRBJ1-3 | TRBV7-6 | TRBD1 | CASSLDPFRGRGNTIYF | TGTGCCAGCAGCTTAGATCCCTTCAGGGGGCGAGGAAACACCATATATTTT
. | TRBJ2-2 | TRBV15 | . | CATSRDGGGGELFF | TGTGCCACCAGCAGAGATGGAGGGGGCGGGGAGCTGTTTTTT
. | TRBJ2-6 | TRBV7-3 | . | CASSLSSAAGANVLTF | TGTGCCAGCAGCTTAAGCTCGGCAGCTGGGGCCAACGTCCTGACTTTC
. | TRBJ2-5 | TRBV2 | . | CATKGGGETQYF | TGTGCCACCAAGGGTGGTGGGGAGACCCAGTACTTC
many | TRBJ2-1 | TRBV6-1 | TRBD2 | CASSLAGQHYNEQFF | TGTGCCAGCAGTTTAGCGGGTCAGCACTACAATGAGCAGTTCTTC
many | TRBJ2-7 | TRBV6-2/TRBV6-3 | . | CASTHRRDPSYEQYF | TGTGCCAGCACACACCGACGGGACCCTTCCTACGAGCAGTACTTC
many | TRBJ2-3 | TRBV27 | . | CASSSSVRDSGSTDTQYF | TGTGCCAGCAGTTCGTCAGTAAGAGATAGCGGAAGCACAGATACGCAGTATTTT
. | TRBJ2-2 | TRBV12-3/TRBV12-4 | TRBD1 | CASSRRQGVWELFF | TGTGCCAGCAGTAGGAGACAGGGAGTCTGGGAGCTGTTTTTT
few | TRBJ2-2 | TRBV7-6 | TRBD2 | CASGLFAGGSTNTGELFF | TGTGCCAGCGGTCTTTTCGCGGGAGGGTCAACGAACACCGGGGAGCTGTTTTTT
. | TRBJ1-5 | TRBV6-1 | . | CASSGGRTVHSNQPQHF | TGTGCCAGCAGTGGCGGGAGGACAGTACATAGCAATCAGCCCCAGCATTTT
. | TRBJ2-2 | TRBV5-6 | . | CASSIGLHWITGELFF | TGTGCCAGCAGCATCGGACTACATTGGATCACCGGGGAGCTGTTTTTT
. | TRBJ1-2 | TRBV27 | . | CASSFWSGSDGYTF | TGTGCCAGCAGTTTCTGGTCAGGGTCCGATGGCTACACCTTC
many | TRBJ2-5 | TRBV20-1 | . | CSTQGTGGPQLYQETQYF | TGCAGCACACAGGGCACGGGCGGTCCTCAATTGTACCAAGAGACCCAGTACTTC
few | TRBJ2-5 | TRBV4-2 | TRBD2 | CASSHAETSGLQETQYF | TGTGCCAGCAGCCACGCTGAGACTAGCGGGCTCCAAGAGACCCAGTACTTC
. | TRBJ2-1 | TRBV6-1 | TRBD1 | CASTSPGQGYNEQFF | TGTGCCAGCACCTCCCCGGGACAGGGTTATAATGAGCAGTTCTTC
many | TRBJ2-1 | TRBV28 | TRBD1 | CASSFGRGTNNEQFF | TGTGCCAGCAGTTTCGGCAGGGGGACAAACAATGAGCAGTTCTTC